The T cell receptor (beta chain) under discussion was sequenced for a study of shared clonotypes between healthy human individuals. Study as a whole: CD4 naive cells filled three plates per donor, CD4 memory three, CD8 naive two and CD8 memory one.

Each donor was a Caucasian adult residing in Nashville, Tennessee. To note about this clone: Its antigen is not identified.

The assay was immunoSEQ multiplex PCR, and TCRdb's table has in-frame clones only and misses some. The sample contains 780,000 or so clones, 72% of which appear only once. Study findings and constraints: Clonotypes that were shared across a handful of donors made up around 4.6% of naive CD4 clonotypes.

The sequence came from a young woman in good health. The sequencing sample was made of memory CD4+ T cells sorted from blood. The subset was: CD45RA-negative fraction.

The CDR3 bases are TGTGCCTGGATTAGTAGCGGGGACACAGATACGCAGTATTTT. Amino acid sequence: CAWISSGDTDTQYF. The chain couples TRBV30 to TRBJ2-3; 8 nucleotides line up with TRBD2. This CDR3 comprises 14 residues. Trimming took 4 bases from V and 2 from J; bases not matched to a gene: 5. Germline V gene data show CDR1 as GTSNPN and CDR2 as SVGIG (reference sequence).